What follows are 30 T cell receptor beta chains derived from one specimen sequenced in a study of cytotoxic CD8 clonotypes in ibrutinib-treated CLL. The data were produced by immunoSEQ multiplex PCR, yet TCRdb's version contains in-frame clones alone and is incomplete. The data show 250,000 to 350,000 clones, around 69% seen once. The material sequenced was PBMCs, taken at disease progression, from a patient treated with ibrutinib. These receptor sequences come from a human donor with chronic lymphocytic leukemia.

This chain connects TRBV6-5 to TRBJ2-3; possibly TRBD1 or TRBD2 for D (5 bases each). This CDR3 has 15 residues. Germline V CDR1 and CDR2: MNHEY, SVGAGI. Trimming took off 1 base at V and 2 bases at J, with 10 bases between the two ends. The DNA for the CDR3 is TGTGCCAGCAGTTACTATGGGGACCACACAGATACGCAGTATTTT. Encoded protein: CASSYYGDHTDTQYF.

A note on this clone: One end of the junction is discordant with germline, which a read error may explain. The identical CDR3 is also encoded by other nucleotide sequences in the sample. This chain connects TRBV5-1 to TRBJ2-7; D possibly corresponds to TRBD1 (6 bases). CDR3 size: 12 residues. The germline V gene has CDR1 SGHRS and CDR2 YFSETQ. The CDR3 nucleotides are TGCGCCAGCAGCATAACAGGGAACGAGCAGTATTTC. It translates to CASSITGNEQYF. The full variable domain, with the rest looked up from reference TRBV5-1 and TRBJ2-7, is KAGVTQTPRYLIKTRGQQVTLSCSPISGHRSVSWYQQTPGQGLQFLFEYFSETQRNKGNFPGRFSGRQFSNSRSEMNVSTLELGDSALYLCASSITGNEQYFGPGTRLTVT.

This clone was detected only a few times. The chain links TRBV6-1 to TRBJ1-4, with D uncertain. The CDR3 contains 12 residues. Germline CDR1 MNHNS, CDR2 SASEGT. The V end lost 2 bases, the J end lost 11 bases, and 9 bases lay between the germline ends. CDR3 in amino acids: CASSELGLKLFF. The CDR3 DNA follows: TGTGCCAGCAGTGAACTCGGTCTTAAACTGTTTTTT.

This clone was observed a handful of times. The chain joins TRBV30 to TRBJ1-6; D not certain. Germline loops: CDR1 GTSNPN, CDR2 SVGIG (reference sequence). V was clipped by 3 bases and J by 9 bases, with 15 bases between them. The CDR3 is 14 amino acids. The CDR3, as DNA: TGTGCCTGGAGGCCCCTCGGGAGGTGTTCACCCCTCCACTTT. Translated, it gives CAWRPLGRCSPLHF.

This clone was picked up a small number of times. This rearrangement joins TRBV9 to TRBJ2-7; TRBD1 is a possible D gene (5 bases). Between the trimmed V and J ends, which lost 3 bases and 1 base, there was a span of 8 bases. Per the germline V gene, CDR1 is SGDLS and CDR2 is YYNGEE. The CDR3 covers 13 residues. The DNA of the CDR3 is TGTGCCAGCAGCGGGACACCATCCTACGAGCAGTACTTC. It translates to CASSGTPSYEQYF.

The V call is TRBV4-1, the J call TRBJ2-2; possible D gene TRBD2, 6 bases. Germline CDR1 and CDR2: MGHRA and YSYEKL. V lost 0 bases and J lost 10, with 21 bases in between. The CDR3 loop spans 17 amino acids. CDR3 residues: CASSQELTQPLAEELFF. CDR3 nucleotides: TGCGCCAGCAGCCAAGAGTTGACTCAACCATTAGCGGAGGAGCTGTTTTTT.

The chain's CDR3 is CASSLGWRSEQYF. The DNA for the CDR3 is TGTGCCAGCAGCTTAGGCTGGCGATCCGAGCAGTACTTC. The J gene is TRBJ2-7, the V gene TRBV7-6; D is unclear. Germline V CDR1 and CDR2: SGHVS, FNYEAQ. CDR3 size: 13 residues. Deletions cut 1 base from V and 6 bases from J, with 10 bases between.

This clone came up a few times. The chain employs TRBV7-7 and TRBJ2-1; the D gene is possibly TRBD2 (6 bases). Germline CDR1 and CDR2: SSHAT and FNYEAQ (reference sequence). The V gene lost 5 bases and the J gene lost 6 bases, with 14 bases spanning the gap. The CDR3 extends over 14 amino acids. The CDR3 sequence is CASSTWGVGNEQFF. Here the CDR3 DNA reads TGTGCCAGCAGCACCTGGGGGGTCGGCAATGAGCAGTTCTTC.

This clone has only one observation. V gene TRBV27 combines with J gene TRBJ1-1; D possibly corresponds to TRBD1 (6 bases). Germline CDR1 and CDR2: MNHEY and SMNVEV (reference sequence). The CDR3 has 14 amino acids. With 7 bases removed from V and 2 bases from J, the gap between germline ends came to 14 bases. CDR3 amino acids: CASTSDRANTEAFF. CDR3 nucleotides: TGTGCCAGCACCTCGGACAGAGCAAACACTGAAGCTTTCTTT.

CDR3 sequence: CASTPGGDTQYF. Written as DNA, the CDR3 is TGTGCCAGCACCCCGGGGGGGGATACGCAGTATTTT. This rearrangement joins TRBV11-2 to TRBJ2-3, with TRBD2 identical over 8 bases. The CDR3 has 12 amino acids. V was pared by 7 bases and J by 6 bases, with 3 bases of the junction left unmatched. Per the germline V gene, CDR1 is SGHAT and CDR2 is FQNNGV.

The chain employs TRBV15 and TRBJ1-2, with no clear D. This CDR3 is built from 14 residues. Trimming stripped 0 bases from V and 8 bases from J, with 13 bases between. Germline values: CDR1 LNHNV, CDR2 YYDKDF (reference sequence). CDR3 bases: TGTGCCACCAGCAGAGAGTCGTTCCATGTCGGCTACACCTTC. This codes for CATSRESFHVGYTF.

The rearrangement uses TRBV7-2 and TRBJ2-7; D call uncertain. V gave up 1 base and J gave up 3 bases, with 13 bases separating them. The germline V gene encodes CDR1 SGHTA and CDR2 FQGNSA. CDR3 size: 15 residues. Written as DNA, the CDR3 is TGTGCCAGCAGCTTAGAATTGGGCAGGCACTACGAGCAGTACTTC. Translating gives CASSLELGRHYEQYF.

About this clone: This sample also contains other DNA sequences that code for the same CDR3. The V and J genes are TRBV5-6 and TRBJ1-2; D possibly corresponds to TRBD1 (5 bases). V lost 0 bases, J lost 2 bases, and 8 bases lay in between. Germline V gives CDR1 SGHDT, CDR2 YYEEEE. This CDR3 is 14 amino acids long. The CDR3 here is CASSLGQLNYGYTF. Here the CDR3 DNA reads TGTGCCAGCAGCTTGGGACAGCTCAACTATGGCTACACCTTC. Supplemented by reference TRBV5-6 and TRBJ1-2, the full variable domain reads DAGVTQSPTHLIKTRGQQVTLRCSPKSGHDTVSWYQQALGQGPQFIFQYYEEEERQRGNFPDRFSGHQFPNYSSELNVNALLLGDSALYLCASSLGQLNYGYTFGSGTRLTVV.

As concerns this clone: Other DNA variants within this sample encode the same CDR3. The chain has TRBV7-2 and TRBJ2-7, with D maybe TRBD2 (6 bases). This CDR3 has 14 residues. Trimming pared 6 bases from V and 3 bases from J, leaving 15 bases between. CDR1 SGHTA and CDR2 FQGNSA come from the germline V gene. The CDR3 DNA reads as TGTGCCAGCAGTTCGCGGGACGGGGGCTACGAGCAGTACTTC. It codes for CASSSRDGGYEQYF.

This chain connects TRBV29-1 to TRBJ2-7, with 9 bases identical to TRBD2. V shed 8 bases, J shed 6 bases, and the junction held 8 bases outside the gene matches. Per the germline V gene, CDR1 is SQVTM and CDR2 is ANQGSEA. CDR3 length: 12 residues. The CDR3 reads CSSAGGGGEQYF. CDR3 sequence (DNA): TGCAGCAGCGCGGGAGGGGGCGGCGAGCAGTACTTC.

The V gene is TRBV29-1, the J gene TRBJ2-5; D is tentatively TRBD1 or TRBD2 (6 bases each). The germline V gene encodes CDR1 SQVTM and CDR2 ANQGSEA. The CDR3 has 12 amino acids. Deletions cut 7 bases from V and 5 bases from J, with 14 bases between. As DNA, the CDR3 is TGCAGCGGTGTACTAGGGGGGGAGACCCAGTACTTC. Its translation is CSGVLGGETQYF.

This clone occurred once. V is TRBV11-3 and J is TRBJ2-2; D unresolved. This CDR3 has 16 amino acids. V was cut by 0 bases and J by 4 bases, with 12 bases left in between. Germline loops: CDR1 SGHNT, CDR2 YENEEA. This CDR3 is CASSLEPRASTGELFF. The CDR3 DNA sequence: TGTGCCAGCAGCTTAGAGCCCCGGGCCAGCACCGGGGAGCTGTTTTTT.

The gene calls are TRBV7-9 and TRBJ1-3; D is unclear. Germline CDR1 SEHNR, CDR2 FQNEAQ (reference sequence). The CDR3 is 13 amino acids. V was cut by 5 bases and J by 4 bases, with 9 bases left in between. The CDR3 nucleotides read TGTGCCAGCAGCCTCATGACCGGAAACACCATATATTTT. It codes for CASSLMTGNTIYF. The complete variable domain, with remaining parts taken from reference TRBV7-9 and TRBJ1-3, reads DTGVSQNPRHKITKRGQNVTFRCDPISEHNRLYWYRQTLGQGPEFLTYFQNEAQLEKSRLLSDRFSAERPKGSFSTLEIQRTEQGDSAMYLCASSLMTGNTIYFGEGSWLTVV.

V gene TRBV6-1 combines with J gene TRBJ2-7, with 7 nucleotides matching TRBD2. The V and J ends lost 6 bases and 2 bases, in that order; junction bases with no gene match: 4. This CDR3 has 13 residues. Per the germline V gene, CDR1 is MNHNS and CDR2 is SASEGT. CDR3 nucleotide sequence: TGTGCCAGCAGGCGCGGGGGTACCTACGAGCAGTACTTC. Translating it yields CASRRGGTYEQYF.

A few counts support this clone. The CDR3 DNA sequence: TGCAGTGCGTTGGTGCACGAGCAGTACTTC. Translating gives CSALVHEQYF. The chain carries TRBV20-1 and TRBJ2-7; D is ambiguous. This CDR3 region has 10 residues. CDR1 and CDR2 from the germline V gene are DFQATT and SNEGSKA (reference sequence). V was cut by 6 bases and J by 5 bases, with 8 bases left in between.

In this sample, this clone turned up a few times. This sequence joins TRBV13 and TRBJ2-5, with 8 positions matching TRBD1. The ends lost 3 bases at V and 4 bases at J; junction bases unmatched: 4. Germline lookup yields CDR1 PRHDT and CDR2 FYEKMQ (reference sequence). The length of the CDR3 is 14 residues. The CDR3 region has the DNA TGTGCCAGCAGCTTGAGGACAGGGCTAGAGACCCAGTACTTC. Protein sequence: CASSLRTGLETQYF.

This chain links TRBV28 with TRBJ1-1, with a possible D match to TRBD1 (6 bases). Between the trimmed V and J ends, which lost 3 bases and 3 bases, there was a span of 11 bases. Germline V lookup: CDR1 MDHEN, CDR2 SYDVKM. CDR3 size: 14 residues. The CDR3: CASSFERGHTEAFF. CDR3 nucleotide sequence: TGTGCCAGCAGTTTCGAGCGGGGGCACACTGAAGCTTTCTTT.

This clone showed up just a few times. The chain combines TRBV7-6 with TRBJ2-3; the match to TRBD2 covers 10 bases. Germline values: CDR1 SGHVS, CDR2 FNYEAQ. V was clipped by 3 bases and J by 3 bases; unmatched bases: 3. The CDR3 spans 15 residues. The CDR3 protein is CASSFRSGRTDTQYF. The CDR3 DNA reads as TGTGCCAGCAGCTTCCGTAGCGGGAGGACAGATACGCAGTATTTT.

CDR3 amino acids: CASSDRRMGYTF. The CDR3 nucleotides are TGTGCCAGCAGTGACCGCCGGATGGGCTACACCTTC. The chain uses TRBV25-1 and TRBJ1-2; no definite D call. Trimming removed 3 bases at V and 8 bases at J, with 10 bases between. Germline V gene sequence: CDR1 MGHDK, CDR2 SYGVNS. The CDR3 has 12 amino acids.

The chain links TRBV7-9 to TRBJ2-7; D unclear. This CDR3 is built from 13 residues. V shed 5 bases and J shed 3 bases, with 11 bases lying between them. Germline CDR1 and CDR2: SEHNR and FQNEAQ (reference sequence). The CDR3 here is CASSPAPHYEQYF. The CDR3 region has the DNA TGTGCCAGCAGCCCCGCACCGCACTACGAGCAGTACTTC.

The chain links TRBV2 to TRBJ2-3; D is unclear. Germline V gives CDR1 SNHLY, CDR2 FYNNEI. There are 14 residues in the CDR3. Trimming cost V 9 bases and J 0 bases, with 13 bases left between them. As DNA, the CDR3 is TGTGCCAGTAGTCAACCACTCAGCACAGATACGCAGTATTTT. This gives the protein CASSQPLSTDTQYF.

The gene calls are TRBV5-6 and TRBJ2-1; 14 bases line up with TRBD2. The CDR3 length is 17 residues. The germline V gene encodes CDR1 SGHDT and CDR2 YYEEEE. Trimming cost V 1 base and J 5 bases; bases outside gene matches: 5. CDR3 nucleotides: TGTGCCAGCAGCTTGACCGGGACTAGCGGGAGAGACAATGAGCAGTTCTTC. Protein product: CASSLTGTSGRDNEQFF.

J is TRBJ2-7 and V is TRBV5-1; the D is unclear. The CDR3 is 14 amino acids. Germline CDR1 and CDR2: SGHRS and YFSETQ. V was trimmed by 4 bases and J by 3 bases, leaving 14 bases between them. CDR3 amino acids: CASSPSPSYYEQYF. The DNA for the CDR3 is TGCGCCAGCAGCCCCAGCCCCTCTTACTACGAGCAGTACTTC.

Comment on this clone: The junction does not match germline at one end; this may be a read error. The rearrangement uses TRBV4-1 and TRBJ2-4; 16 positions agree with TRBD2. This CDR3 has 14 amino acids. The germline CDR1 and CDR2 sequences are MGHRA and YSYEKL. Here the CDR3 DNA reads TGCGCCAGCAGCTCACCCGGGACTAGCGGGGGGGCGGACTTC. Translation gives CASSSPGTSGGADF.

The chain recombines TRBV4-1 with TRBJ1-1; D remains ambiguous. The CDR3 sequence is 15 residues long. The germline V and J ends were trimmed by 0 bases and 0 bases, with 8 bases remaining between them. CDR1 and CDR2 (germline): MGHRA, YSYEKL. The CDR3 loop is CASSQDSRLNTEAFF. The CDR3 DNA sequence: TGCGCCAGCAGCCAAGATTCCAGACTGAACACTGAAGCTTTCTTT.